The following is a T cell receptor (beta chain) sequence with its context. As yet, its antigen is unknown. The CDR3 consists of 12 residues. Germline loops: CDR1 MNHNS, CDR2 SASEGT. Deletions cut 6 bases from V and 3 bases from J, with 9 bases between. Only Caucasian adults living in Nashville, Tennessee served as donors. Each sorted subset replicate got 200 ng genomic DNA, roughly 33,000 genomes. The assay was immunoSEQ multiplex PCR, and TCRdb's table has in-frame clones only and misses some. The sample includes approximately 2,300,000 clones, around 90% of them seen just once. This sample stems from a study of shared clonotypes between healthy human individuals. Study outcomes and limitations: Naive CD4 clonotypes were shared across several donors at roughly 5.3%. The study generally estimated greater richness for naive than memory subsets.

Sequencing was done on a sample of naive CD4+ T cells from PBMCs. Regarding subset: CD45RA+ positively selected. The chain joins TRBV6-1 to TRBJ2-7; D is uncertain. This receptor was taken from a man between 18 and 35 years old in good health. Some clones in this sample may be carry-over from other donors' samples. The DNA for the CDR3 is TGTGCCAGCAGGGGTCTTTTCTACGAGCAGTACTTC. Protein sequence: CASRGLFYEQYF.